This T cell receptor beta chain was recovered during a study of cytomegalovirus exposure and HLA in healthy donors. Study context: Within an early data release were 80 million to 90 million unique TCRs drawn from HLA-typed donors. Study-level findings and limits: HLA-A and HLA-B allele assignments for most subjects were reportedly predicted accurately using TCR beta sequences. Productive rates of about 87% or about 30% were seen for most TCR beta V segments in an earlier analysis.

Vbeta (60) and Jbeta (13) primers were used in the PCR. Sequenced by immunoSEQ multiplex PCR; TCRdb stores in-frame clones only, minus some. The table lists around 170,000 clones, roughly four fifths of them singletons. Whereas donors were nominally healthy upon sampling, unrecorded immune exposures were probable. From germline, CDR1 is LNHDA and CDR2 SQIVND (reference sequence). The CDR3 sequence is 13 residues long. After removal of 4 bases from V and 6 bases from J, the junction contained 3 bases not matched to a gene. On this clone itself: Its cognate antigen is unknown.

The chain has TRBV19 and TRBJ1-2; TRBD1 matches at 9 bases. Sequencing used PBMCs. The receptor comes from a man aged 35-49 years in good health and CMV-seronegative. In DNA, the CDR3 is TGTGCCAGTAGTACCGGGACAGGGAATGGCTACACCTTC. This sequence encodes CASSTGTGNGYTF.